What follows is one T cell receptor (beta chain) and its context. Its antigen is as yet unknown. The germline V and J ends were trimmed by 6 bases and 2 bases, with 10 bases remaining between them. The germline V gene encodes CDR1 WSHSY and CDR2 SAAADI. The length of the CDR3 is 13 residues. This sample stems from a study of T cells in Graves' hyperthyroidism and ophthalmopathy. Researchers amplified the TCR beta CDR3 regions from RNA transcripts. TCR CDR3 underwent first-round RT-PCR with the HTBI primer set. Each CDR3 protein is one row after TCRdb ran MiXCR on the multiplex PCR reads. The repertoire holds hundreds of thousands of distinct CDR3 sequences, with 14% as singletons. Diagnostic assessment was based on clinical symptoms, serum thyroxine and TRAb, thyroid ultrasound and orbital computed tomography. Fresh peripheral blood, around 9.5 ml, yielded the PBMCs. Findings and caveats of the study: With a median lead of around 5.9 months before onset, the model predicted ophthalmopathy.

Source material: blood. V gene TRBV10-2 combines with J gene TRBJ2-5; perhaps TRBD2 as D (6 bases). This receptor was obtained from a woman younger than 35 with Graves' hyperthyroidism. The CDR3 sequence: CASRAEGQETQYF. The CDR3, as DNA: TGCGCCAGCAGGGCGGAGGGGCAAGAGACCCAGTACTTC.